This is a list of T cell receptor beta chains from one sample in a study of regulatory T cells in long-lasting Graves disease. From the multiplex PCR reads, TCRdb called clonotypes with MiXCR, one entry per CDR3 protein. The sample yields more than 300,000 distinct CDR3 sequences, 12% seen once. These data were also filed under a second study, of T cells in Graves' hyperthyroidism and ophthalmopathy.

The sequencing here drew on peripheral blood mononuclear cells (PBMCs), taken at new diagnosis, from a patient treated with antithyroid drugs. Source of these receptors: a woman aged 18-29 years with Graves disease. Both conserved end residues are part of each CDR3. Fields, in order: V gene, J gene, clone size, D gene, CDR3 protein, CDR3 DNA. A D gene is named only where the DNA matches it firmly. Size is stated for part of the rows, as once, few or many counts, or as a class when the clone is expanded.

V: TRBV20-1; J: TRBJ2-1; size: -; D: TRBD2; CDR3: CSAIIAGVEQFF; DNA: TGCAGTGCTATAATAGCGGGAGTTGAGCAGTTCTTC
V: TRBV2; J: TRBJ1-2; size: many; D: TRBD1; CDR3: CASITGTAPGGYTF; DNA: TGTGCCAGCATTACCGGGACAGCCCCCGGCGGCTACACCTTC
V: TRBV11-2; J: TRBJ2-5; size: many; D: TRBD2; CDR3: CASSGIRERTREYF; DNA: TGTGCCAGCAGCGGAATCAGGGAGAGGACTAGAGAGTACTTC
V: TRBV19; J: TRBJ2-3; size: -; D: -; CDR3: CASSIMGITDTQYF; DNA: TGTGCCAGTAGTATAATGGGTATCACAGATACGCAGTATTTT
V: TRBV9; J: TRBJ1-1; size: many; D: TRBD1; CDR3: CASSVDRQGGGTEAFF; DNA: TGTGCCAGCAGCGTAGACCGACAGGGCGGGGGGACTGAAGCTTTCTTT
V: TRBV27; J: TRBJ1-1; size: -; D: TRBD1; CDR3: CASRIRTGTDTEAFF; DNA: TGTGCCAGCAGAATCCGGACAGGGACAGACACTGAAGCTTTCTTT
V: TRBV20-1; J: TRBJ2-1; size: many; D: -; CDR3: CSARGASYNEQFF; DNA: TGCAGTGCTAGAGGGGCCTCCTACAATGAGCAGTTCTTC
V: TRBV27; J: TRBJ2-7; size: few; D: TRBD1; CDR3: CASSGTGDYEQYF; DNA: TGTGCCAGCAGTGGGACAGGGGATTACGAGCAGTACTTC
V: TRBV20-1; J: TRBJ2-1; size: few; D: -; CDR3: CSARDWGGNEQFF; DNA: TGCAGTGCTAGAGATTGGGGCGGCAATGAGCAGTTCTTC
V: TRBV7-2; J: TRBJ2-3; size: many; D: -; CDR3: CASSLSFLRSDTQYF; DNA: TGTGCCAGCAGCTTATCTTTTCTACGGTCGGATACGCAGTATTTT
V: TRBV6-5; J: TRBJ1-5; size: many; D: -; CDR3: CASSWERGYQPQHF; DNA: TGTGCCAGCAGTTGGGAGAGGGGTTATCAGCCCCAGCATTTT
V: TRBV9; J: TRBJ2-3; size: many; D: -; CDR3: CASSVLASDTQYF; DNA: TGTGCCAGCAGCGTTCTAGCCTCAGATACGCAGTATTTT
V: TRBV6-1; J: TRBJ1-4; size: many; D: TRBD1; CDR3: CASSEFEEKQGEREKLFF; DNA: TGTGCCAGCAGTGAATTTGAGGAGAAACAGGGGGAGCGTGAAAAACTGTTTTTT
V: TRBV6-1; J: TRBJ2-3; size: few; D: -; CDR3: CASSLTVSSTDTQYF; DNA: TGTGCCAGCAGCCTGACAGTCTCTAGCACAGATACGCAGTATTTT
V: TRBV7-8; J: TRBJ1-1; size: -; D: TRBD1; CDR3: CASSLNRTGGGGTEAFF; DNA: TGTGCCAGCAGCTTAAATCGGACAGGGGGTGGGGGGACTGAAGCTTTCTTT
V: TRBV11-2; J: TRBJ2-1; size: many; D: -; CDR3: CASSRKPFSYNEQFF; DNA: TGTGCCAGCAGCAGGAAACCTTTCTCCTACAATGAGCAGTTCTTC
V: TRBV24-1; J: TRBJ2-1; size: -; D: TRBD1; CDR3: CATRGTGVYNEQFF; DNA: TGTGCCACTCGGGGCACAGGGGTCTACAATGAGCAGTTCTTC
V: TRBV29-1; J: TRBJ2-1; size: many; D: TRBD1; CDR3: CSVVRQGAYNEQFF; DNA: TGCAGCGTTGTCCGGCAGGGGGCCTACAATGAGCAGTTCTTC
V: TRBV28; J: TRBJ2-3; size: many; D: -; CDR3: CASSTYVLGQTFTDTQYF; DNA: TGTGCCAGCAGTACCTACGTATTGGGGCAAACCTTCACAGATACGCAGTATTTT
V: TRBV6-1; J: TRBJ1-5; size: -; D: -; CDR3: CASSRRRDQPQHF; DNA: TGTGCCAGCAGTCGCAGGCGGGATCAGCCCCAGCATTTT
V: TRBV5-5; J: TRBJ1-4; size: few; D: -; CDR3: CASREGLGSPFEKLFF; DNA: TGTGCCAGCCGGGAGGGGCTAGGCTCCCCTTTTGAAAAACTGTTTTTT
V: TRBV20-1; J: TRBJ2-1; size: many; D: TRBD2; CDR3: CSARDPAGDNEQFF; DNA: TGCAGTGCTAGAGATCCAGCGGGAGACAATGAGCAGTTCTTC
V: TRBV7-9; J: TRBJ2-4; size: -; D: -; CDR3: CAGVKSRLGKNIQYF; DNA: TGTGCCGGGGTGAAGTCTCGCCTAGGCAAAAACATTCAGTACTTC
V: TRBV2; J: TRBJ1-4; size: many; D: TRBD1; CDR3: CASRGQATNEKLFF; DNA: TGTGCCAGCAGAGGACAGGCGACTAATGAAAAACTGTTTTTT
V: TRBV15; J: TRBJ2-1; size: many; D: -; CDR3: CATSRGAYSYNEQFF; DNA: TGTGCCACCAGCAGAGGGGCGTACTCCTACAATGAGCAGTTCTTC
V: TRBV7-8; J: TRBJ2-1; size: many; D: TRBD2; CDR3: CASSFFGDKGGGADEQFF; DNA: TGTGCCAGCAGCTTTTTTGGGGATAAGGGCGGGGGGGCAGATGAGCAGTTCTTC
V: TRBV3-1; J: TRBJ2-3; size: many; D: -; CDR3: CASSHFGTPSTDTQYF; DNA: TGTGCCAGCAGCCACTTCGGGACACCAAGCACAGATACGCAGTATTTT
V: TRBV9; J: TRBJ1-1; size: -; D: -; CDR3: CASSVGGQLNTEAFF; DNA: TGTGCCAGCAGCGTGGGCGGACAGCTGAACACTGAAGCTTTCTTT
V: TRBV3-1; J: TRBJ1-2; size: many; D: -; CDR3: CASSQGQARNYGYTF; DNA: TGTGCCAGCAGCCAAGGCCAGGCCAGAAACTATGGCTACACCTTC
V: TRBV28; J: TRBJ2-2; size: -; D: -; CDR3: CASSFGGSPNTGELFF; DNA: TGTGCCAGCAGTTTTGGGGGGTCTCCGAACACCGGGGAGCTGTTTTTT
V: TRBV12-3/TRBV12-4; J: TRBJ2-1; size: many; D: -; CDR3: CASSLASEQFF; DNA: TGTGCCAGCAGTCTAGCGAGTGAGCAGTTCTTC
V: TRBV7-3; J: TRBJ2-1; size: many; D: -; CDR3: CASSSTPRLGGGSEQFF; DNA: TGTGCCAGCAGCTCTACGCCCCGACTCGGTGGGGGGAGTGAGCAGTTCTTC
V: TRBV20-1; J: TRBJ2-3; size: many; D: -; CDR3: CSALRRGTDTQYF; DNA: TGCAGTGCTCTCAGACGGGGCACAGATACGCAGTATTTT
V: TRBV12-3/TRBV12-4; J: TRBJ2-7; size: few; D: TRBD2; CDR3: CASTDGRSLSSYEQYF; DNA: TGTGCCAGCACCGACGGGAGGTCTTTGAGCTCCTACGAGCAGTACTTC
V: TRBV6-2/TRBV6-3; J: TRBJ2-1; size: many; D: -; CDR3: CASTDTTKRDSYNEQFF; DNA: TGTGCCAGCACTGATACAACGAAGAGAGACTCCTACAATGAGCAGTTCTTC
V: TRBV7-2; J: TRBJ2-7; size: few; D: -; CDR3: CASSPRRVYEQYF; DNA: TGTGCCAGCAGCCCCCGTAGGGTCTACGAGCAGTACTTC
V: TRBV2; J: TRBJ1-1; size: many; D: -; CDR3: CASNTGKMNTEAFF; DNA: TGTGCCAGCAACACAGGGAAAATGAACACTGAAGCTTTCTTT
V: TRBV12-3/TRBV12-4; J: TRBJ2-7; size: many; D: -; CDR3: CASSLRGGPYEQYF; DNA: TGTGCCAGCAGTTTACGCGGCGGTCCCTACGAGCAGTACTTC
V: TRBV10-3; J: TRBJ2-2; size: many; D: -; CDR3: CAISESSSGITGELFF; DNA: TGTGCCATCAGTGAGTCAAGTAGTGGCATCACCGGGGAGCTGTTTTTT
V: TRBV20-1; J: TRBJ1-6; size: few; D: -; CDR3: CSAREGGGNKDSPLHF; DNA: TGCAGTGCTAGAGAGGGAGGGGGGAATAAAGATTCACCCCTCCACTTT
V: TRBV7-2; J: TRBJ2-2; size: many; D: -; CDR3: CASSIDSTNTGELFF; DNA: TGTGCCAGCAGCATCGACAGTACGAACACCGGGGAGCTGTTTTTT
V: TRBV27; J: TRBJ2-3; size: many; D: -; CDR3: CASSFSGENPTDTQYF; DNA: TGTGCCAGCAGTTTCTCGGGGGAGAATCCCACAGATACGCAGTATTTT
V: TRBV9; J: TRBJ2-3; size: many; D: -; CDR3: CASSPHPKTADTQYF; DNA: TGTGCCAGCAGCCCCCACCCCAAGACGGCAGATACGCAGTATTTT
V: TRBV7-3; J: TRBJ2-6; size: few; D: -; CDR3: CASSVVRQTIFTGANVLTF; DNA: TGTGCCAGCAGCGTGGTCCGACAGACTATTTTTACTGGGGCCAACGTCCTGACTTTC
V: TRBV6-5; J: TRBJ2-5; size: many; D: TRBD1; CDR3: CASSYPPFGQGETQYF; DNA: TGTGCCAGCAGTTACCCCCCTTTTGGACAGGGGGAGACCCAGTACTTC
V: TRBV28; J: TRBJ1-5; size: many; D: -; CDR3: CASSALGQEYNQPQHF; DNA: TGTGCCAGCAGCGCCCTGGGGCAGGAGTATAATCAGCCCCAGCATTTT
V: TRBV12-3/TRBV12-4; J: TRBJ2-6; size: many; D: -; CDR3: CASSFLPGGSKTSGANVLTF; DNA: TGTGCCAGCAGTTTTCTCCCGGGGGGCAGCAAAACATCTGGGGCCAACGTCCTGACTTTC
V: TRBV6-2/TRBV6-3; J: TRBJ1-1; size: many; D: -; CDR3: CASKFSAEEAFF; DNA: TGTGCCAGCAAGTTTTCGGCGGAAGAAGCTTTCTTT
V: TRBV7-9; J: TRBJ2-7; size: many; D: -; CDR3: CASSPDRIYEQYF; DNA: TGTGCCAGCAGCCCCGACCGGATCTACGAGCAGTACTTC
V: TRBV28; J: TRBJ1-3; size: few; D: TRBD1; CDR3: CASTEGGGASGNTIYF; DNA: TGTGCCAGCACCGAAGGGGGCGGAGCCTCTGGAAACACCATATATTTT